This TCR beta chain originates from a study of blood T cells in healthy people across ages. The use of a sample-barcoded 5' primer and a J-beta primer mix characterized a second PCR of 7 to 11 cycles. TCRdb re-called the 5' RACE reads with MiXCR, one entry per CDR3 protein. The top ten clones hold roughly 10% of a sample with some 940,000 distinct CDR3 sequences, 25% to 35% of them seen once. Individuals who donated were healthy Caucasians from Russia aged about 6 to 100. For this clonotype: At one of its ends the junction is not consistent with the germline gene, which may arise from a read error.

These data also featured in a second study, about T cells of mothers and their children. That study reports: Sample barcodes and 2-4 random nucleotides were added by the M1S primer of the second PCR. The yield was over 8 million TCR beta CDR3 reads from each mother and a few million from each child. Overlap in related mother-child pairs always slightly exceeded unrelated pairs, never significantly.

The sample taken for sequencing was blood. The TCR comes from a woman in her thirties or forties in good health.

The chain's CDR3 is CASSFGSGPYDEQFF. DNA of the CDR3: TGTGCCAGCAGCTTCGGTTCAGGGCCCTACGATGAGCAGTTCTTT. This chain joins TRBV11-1 and TRBJ2-1, with D perhaps matching TRBD1 (5 bases). Germline loops: CDR1 SGHAT, CDR2 FQDESV (reference sequence). This CDR3 contains 15 residues.